This T cell receptor (beta chain) was sequenced during a study of OX40 agonist ivuxolimab in advanced cancers. Some clones are missing from TCRdb's copy, which holds only in-frame ones; the method was immunoSEQ multiplex PCR. The sample lists tens of thousands of clones, roughly 90% seen once, with around 2.5% in the top ten. The CDR3 covers 16 residues. Germline trimming cut 3 bases from V and 2 bases from J; bases unmatched to any gene: 8. Germline loops: CDR1 MNHNS, CDR2 SASEGT. The sequences come from CD4+ or CD8+ T cells sorted from blood, collected in a trial of the OX40 agonist ivuxolimab. The clonotype was recovered from an adult with an advanced solid tumor such as melanoma, head and neck, liver or kidney cancer. The V and J genes are TRBV6-1 and TRBJ2-7, with 9 bases identical to TRBD2. CDR3 sequence: CASSDEVLAGTYEQYF. CDR3 coding DNA: TGTGCCAGCAGTGATGAGGTGCTAGCGGGGACCTACGAGCAGTACTTC.